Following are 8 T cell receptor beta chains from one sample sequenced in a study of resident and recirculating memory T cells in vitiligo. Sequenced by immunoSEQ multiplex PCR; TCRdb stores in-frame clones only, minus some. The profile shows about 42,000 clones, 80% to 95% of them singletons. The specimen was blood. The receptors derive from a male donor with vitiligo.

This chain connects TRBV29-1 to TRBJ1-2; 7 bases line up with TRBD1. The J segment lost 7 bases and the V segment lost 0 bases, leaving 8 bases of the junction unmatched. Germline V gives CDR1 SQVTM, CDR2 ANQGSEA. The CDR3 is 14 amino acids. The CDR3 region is CSVEDRGRIGGYTF. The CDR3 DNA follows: TGCAGCGTTGAAGACAGGGGGAGAATAGGTGGCTACACCTTC.

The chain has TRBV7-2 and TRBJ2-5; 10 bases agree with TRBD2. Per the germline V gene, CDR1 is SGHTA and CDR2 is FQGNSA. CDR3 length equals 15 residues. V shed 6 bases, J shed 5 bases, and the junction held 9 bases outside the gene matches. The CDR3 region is CASSFSGGHGETQYF. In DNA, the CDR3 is TGTGCCAGCAGTTTTAGCGGGGGGCATGGGGAGACCCAGTACTTC. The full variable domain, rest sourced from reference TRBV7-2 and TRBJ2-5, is GAGVSQSPSNKVTEKGKDVELRCDPISGHTALYWYRQSLGQGLEFLIYFQGNSAPDKSGLPSDRFSAERTGGSVSTLTIQRTQQEDSAVYLCASSFSGGHGETQYFGPGTRLLVL.

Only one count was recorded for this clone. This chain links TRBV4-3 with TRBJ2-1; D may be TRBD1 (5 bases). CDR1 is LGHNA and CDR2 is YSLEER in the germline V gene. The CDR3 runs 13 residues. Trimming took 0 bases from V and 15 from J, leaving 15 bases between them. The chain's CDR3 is CASSQDVRVRRFF. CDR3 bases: TGCGCCAGCAGCCAAGACGTCAGGGTACGTCGGTTCTTC.

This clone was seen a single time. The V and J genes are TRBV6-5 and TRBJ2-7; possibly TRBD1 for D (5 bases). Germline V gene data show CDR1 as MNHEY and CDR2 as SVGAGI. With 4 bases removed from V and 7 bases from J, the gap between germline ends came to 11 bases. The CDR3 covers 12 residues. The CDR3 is CASSSPGWEQYF. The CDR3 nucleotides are TGTGCCAGCAGTTCCCCAGGGTGGGAGCAGTACTTC.

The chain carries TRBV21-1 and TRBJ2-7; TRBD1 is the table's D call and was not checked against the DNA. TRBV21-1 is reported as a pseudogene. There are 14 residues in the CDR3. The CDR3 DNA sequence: TGTGCCAGCAGCAGATGGACAGGGCCCTACGAGCAGTACTTC. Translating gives CASSRWTGPYEQYF.

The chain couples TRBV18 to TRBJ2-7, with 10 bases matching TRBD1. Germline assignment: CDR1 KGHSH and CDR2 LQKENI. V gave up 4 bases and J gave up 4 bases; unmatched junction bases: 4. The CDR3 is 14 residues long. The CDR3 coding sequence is TGTGCCAGCTCACTGGGGACAGGGGTTTACGAGCAGTACTTC. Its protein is CASSLGTGVYEQYF.

In DNA, the CDR3 is TGTGCCAGCAGCCCGAAAACAGGGGACTCACCCCTCCACTTT. Translated, it gives CASSPKTGDSPLHF. J is TRBJ1-6 and V is TRBV5-4, with 7 bases matching TRBD1. In germline, CDR1 is SGHNT, CDR2 YYREEE (reference sequence). This CDR3 has 14 amino acids. V was pared by 4 bases and J by 10 bases, with 8 bases of the junction left unmatched.

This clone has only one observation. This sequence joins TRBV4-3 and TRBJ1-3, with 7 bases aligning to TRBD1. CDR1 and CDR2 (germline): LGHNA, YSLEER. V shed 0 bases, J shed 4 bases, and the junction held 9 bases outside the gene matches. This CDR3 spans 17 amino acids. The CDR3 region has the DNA TGCGCCAGCAGCCAAGATGCAGGGGGAAAGGCGGGAAACACCATATATTTT. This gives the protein CASSQDAGGKAGNTIYF.